The rows below give T cell receptor beta chains drawn from one sample of a study of blood T cell repertoires in COVID-19. Profiling relied on immunoSEQ multiplex PCR, and the TCRdb table lists in-frame clones only, not all of them. The sample has about 28,000 clones; about 92% are singletons. Sample: peripheral blood. Receptors were obtained from a woman aged 70 to 79 with COVID-19, enrolled during active disease. CDR3s include the opening cysteine and the closing phenylalanine or tryptophan.

CDR3aa: CASSLGGYYSNQPQHF; v_gene: TRBV28
CDR3aa: CASSLDQGPNEKLFF; v_gene: TRBV11-2
CDR3aa: CASSLAGGTQHF; v_gene: TRBV5-1
CDR3aa: CASSLVAGGGGLPYEQYF; v_gene: TRBV7-6
CDR3aa: CASSLVWEELAKNIQYF; v_gene: TRBV7-6
CDR3aa: CASKPREDQPQHF; v_gene: TRBV19
CDR3aa: CASSQTPVVRAGLGTEAFF; v_gene: TRBV4-1
CDR3aa: CASSNPSGWTDTQYF; v_gene: TRBV19
CDR3aa: CASTTSGSYEQYF; v_gene: TRBV6-5
CDR3aa: CASSVEGGISSEQFF; v_gene: TRBV9
CDR3aa: CASSQIRERGYTF; v_gene: TRBV14
CDR3aa: CATSSPSGGTSGYNEQFF; v_gene: TRBV15
CDR3aa: CASSMDRNYGYTF; v_gene: TRBV3-1/TRBV3-2
CDR3aa: CASSLVSSGRSTGELFF; v_gene: TRBV7-9
CDR3aa: CASNPFPGSNEQFF; v_gene: TRBV6-2/TRBV6-3
CDR3aa: CASSQGTGATTGELFF; v_gene: TRBV3-1/TRBV3-2
CDR3aa: CASSSWEYHNEQFF; v_gene: TRBV7-9
CDR3aa: CASSYAGQTNEKLFF; v_gene: TRBV6-2/TRBV6-3